One and the same sample provided the 14 T cell receptor beta chains below, sequenced in a study of blood T cell repertoires in COVID-19. Only in-frame clones appear in the TCRdb table, and some are missing; sequencing was by immunoSEQ multiplex PCR. The data show about 200,000 clones, with around 84% seen just once and roughly 13% held by the top ten. Sequencing was performed on peripheral blood. The receptors were sampled from a human donor in a cohort sampled during active COVID-19.

This rearrangement joins TRBV19 to TRBJ1-2; 8 bases fit TRBD1. The J segment lost 4 bases and the V segment lost 3 bases, leaving 10 bases of the junction unmatched. Germline V gene data show CDR1 as LNHDA and CDR2 as SQIVND (reference sequence). The CDR3 is made up of 16 amino acids. As DNA, the CDR3 is TGTGCCAGTAGTATTCGGCCAGGGGGCGCAGGCTATGGCTACACCTTC. As protein: CASSIRPGGAGYGYTF. Full variable domain (remainder filled in from reference TRBV19 and TRBJ1-2): DGGITQSPKYLFRKEGQNVTLSCEQNLNHDAMYWYRQDPGQGLRLIYYSQIVNDFQKGDIAEGYSVSREKKESFPLTVTSAQKNPTAFYLCASSIRPGGAGYGYTFGSGTRLTVV.

Notes on this clone: Different DNA sequences within this sample yield the same CDR3. The rearrangement links TRBV2 to TRBJ2-5; tentative D call: TRBD2 (6 bases). V was pared by 6 bases and J by 2 bases, with 10 bases between. Germline values: CDR1 SNHLY, CDR2 FYNNEI. The CDR3 runs to 13 residues. As DNA, the CDR3 is TGTGCCAGCAGCAGGGACTTTCAAGAGACCCAGTACTTC. Its protein is CASSRDFQETQYF.

The gene calls are TRBV5-1 and TRBJ2-1, with 7 bases aligning to TRBD1. Looked up from germline, CDR1 is SGHRS and CDR2 is YFSETQ. The CDR3 consists of 15 residues. The V and J ends lost 2 bases and 1 base, in that order; junction bases with no gene match: 3. CDR3 in amino acids: CASSLRDRSYNEQFF. CDR3 DNA sequence: TGCGCCAGCAGCTTACGGGACAGATCCTACAATGAGCAGTTCTTC.

The rearrangement links TRBV11-2 to TRBJ2-5; 8 nucleotides line up with TRBD1. After removal of 2 bases from V and 2 bases from J, the junction contained 4 bases not matched to a gene. This CDR3 spans 15 amino acids. CDR1 SGHAT and CDR2 FQNNGV come from the germline V gene. The CDR3 reads CASSLLGTGQETQYF. For the CDR3, the DNA is TGTGCCAGCAGCTTATTGGGGACAGGTCAAGAGACCCAGTACTTC.

This chain uses TRBV2 with TRBJ1-5; 8 bases map to TRBD1. The CDR3 loop spans 14 amino acids. With V trimmed by 6 bases and J by 4 bases, 5 bases remained unmatched. The germline CDR1 and CDR2 sequences are SNHLY and FYNNEI. As DNA, the CDR3 is TGTGCCAGCAGGAGGACAGGGTCTAATCAGCCCCAGCATTTT. Amino acids: CASRRTGSNQPQHF.

The rearrangement links TRBV5-3 to TRBJ1-1, with D tentatively TRBD1 (6 bases). TRBV5-3 is assigned to the ORF class and has an uncertain function. This CDR3 is 15 amino acids long. The V end lost 3 bases, the J end lost 3 bases, and 15 bases lay between the germline ends. The CDR3 protein is CARSCLRGLDTEAFF. The CDR3 region has the DNA TGTGCCAGAAGCTGTTTAAGGGGGTTGGACACTGAAGCTTTCTTT.

This clone was found once. The chain links TRBV14 to TRBJ2-5; perhaps TRBD1 as D (6 bases). The CDR3 loop spans 13 amino acids. CDR1 is SGHDN and CDR2 is FVKESK in the germline V gene. Trimming removed 5 bases from V and 2 bases from J, with 9 bases in between. CDR3 nucleotides: TGTGCCAGCAGCTTTGGACAGCAAGAGACCCAGTACTTC. Translating gives CASSFGQQETQYF.

Here the CDR3 DNA reads TGTGCCAGCAGGTACGGGACAGGGATCGGCGAGCAGTACTTC. As protein: CASRYGTGIGEQYF. This chain connects TRBV7-9 to TRBJ2-7; 9 bases agree with TRBD1. From germline, CDR1 is SEHNR and CDR2 FQNEAQ (reference sequence). The V and J ends lost 6 bases and 6 bases, in that order; junction bases with no gene match: 9. The CDR3 runs to 14 residues.

The chain has TRBV28 and TRBJ1-2; perhaps TRBD1 as D (5 bases). Trimming took off 4 bases at V and 6 bases at J, with 15 bases between the two ends. The germline gives CDR1 MDHEN, CDR2 SYDVKM. The CDR3 has 14 residues. The CDR3 DNA follows: TGTGCCAGCAGTTCTCCGGGGGACTGGGATGGCTACACCTTC. It encodes CASSSPGDWDGYTF.

The chain is built from TRBV27 and TRBJ1-5, with TRBD1 identical over 8 bases. V was clipped by 5 bases and J by 1 base; unmatched bases: 4. The length of the CDR3 is 15 residues. Germline CDR1 and CDR2: MNHEY and SMNVEV (reference sequence). CDR3 region: CASSTQGASNQPQHF. The CDR3 nucleotides read TGTGCCAGCAGTACTCAGGGGGCGAGCAATCAGCCCCAGCATTTT.

The chain is built from TRBV21-1 and TRBJ1-4; the tabulated D call, TRBD1, remains unverified against the DNA. TRBV21-1 is designated a pseudogene. The CDR3 runs 16 residues. As DNA, the CDR3 is TGTGCCAGCAGCTACCACCGGACAGTATTGAGGCTAAAACTGTTTTTT. Amino acids: CASSYHRTVLRLKLFF.

The genes are TRBV11-2 and TRBJ2-5, with D possibly matching TRBD2 (6 bases). CDR3 size: 15 residues. V gave up 2 bases and J gave up 4 bases, with 14 bases separating them. Germline V lookup: CDR1 SGHAT, CDR2 FQNNGV. The CDR3 DNA follows: TGTGCCAGCAGCTTATCCCGGGACTGGGGAGAGACCCAGTACTTC. Protein product: CASSLSRDWGETQYF.

V and J are TRBV10-3 and TRBJ2-1; 7 bases map to TRBD2. CDR3 length: 14 residues. V was clipped by 3 bases and J by 2 bases; unmatched bases: 1. Germline CDR1 and CDR2: ENHRY and SYGVKD. The DNA of the CDR3 is TGTGCCATCAGTGAAAGCGGGACCTACAATGAGCAGTTCTTC. It yields the protein CAISESGTYNEQFF.

This clone was counted only a few times. The chain carries TRBV19 and TRBJ2-5; 7 bases fit TRBD1. Germline CDR1 and CDR2: LNHDA and SQIVND (reference sequence). The CDR3 totals 15 residues. V trimming: 4 bases; J trimming: 1 base; junction bases outside the gene matches: 6. CDR3: CASSKWGTVQETQYF. CDR3 coding DNA: TGTGCCAGTAGTAAATGGGGGACAGTCCAAGAGACCCAGTACTTC. Full variable domain (outside the CDR3, taken from reference TRBV19 and TRBJ2-5): DGGITQSPKYLFRKEGQNVTLSCEQNLNHDAMYWYRQDPGQGLRLIYYSQIVNDFQKGDIAEGYSVSREKKESFPLTVTSAQKNPTAFYLCASSKWGTVQETQYFGPGTRLLVL.